The present entry profiles one T cell receptor beta chain with its context. Its specificity is unknown. The data belong to a study of cytomegalovirus exposure and HLA in healthy donors. Amplification used 60 Vbeta primers and 13 Jbeta primers. TCRdb's table, derived via immunoSEQ multiplex PCR, lists solely in-frame clones and lacks some. The sample carries 130,000 to 150,000 clones, around 77% recorded once. Between the trimmed V and J ends, which lost 0 bases and 3 bases, there was a span of 18 bases. In germline, CDR1 is SGHDN, CDR2 FVKESK. This CDR3 spans 17 amino acids. Overall study findings and caveats: Versus the approximately 700-donor mean, an Asian-associated ancestry cluster reportedly showed fewer N-insertions in a later analysis. A few chains tied to CMV proved CMV antigen-specific in vitro.

Whereas donors were nominally healthy upon sampling, unrecorded immune exposures were probable. The V call is TRBV14, the J call TRBJ2-7; D perhaps matches TRBD1 (7 bases). Input material: PBMCs. The sequence derives from a man aged 25-45 years in good health and CMV-seronegative. This chain's CDR3 is CASSQDPRQGGNYEQYF. For the CDR3, the DNA is TGTGCCAGCAGCCAAGATCCCCGGCAGGGGGGAAACTACGAGCAGTACTTC.